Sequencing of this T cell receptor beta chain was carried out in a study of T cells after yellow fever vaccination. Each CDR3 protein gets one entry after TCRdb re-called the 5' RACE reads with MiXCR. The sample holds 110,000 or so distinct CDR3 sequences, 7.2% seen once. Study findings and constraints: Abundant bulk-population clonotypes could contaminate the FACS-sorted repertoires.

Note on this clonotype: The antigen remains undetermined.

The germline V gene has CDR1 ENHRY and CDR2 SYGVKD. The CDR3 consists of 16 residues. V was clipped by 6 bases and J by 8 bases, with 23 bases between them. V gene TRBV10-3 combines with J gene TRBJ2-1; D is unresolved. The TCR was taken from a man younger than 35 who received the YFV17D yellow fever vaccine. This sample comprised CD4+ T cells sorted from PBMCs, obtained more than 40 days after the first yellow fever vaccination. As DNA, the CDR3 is TGTGCCATCAGCGGACCGGCCCCGTTTACCGGTGATGAGCAGTTCTTC. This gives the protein CAISGPAPFTGDEQFF.